These T cell receptor beta chains were read from a single sample in a study of shared clonotypes between healthy human individuals. Here immunoSEQ multiplex PCR was the method, and the copy in TCRdb shows in-frame clones only, minus some. The sample lists approximately 2.3 million clones; 85% to 95% were seen once. What was sequenced was naive CD4+ T cells from PBMCs. The receptor set was obtained from a man aged 18 to 30 in good health. Some clones in this sample may be carry-over from other donors' samples. Each CDR3 is given with its conserved first and last residue. Each record gives: J gene, clone size, V gene, D gene, CDR3 protein, CDR3 DNA. A D gene is named only where the DNA matches it firmly. Clone size is stated in some rows and not others, as once, few, many or a class when expanded.

>TRBJ2-2|NA|TRBV5-1|TRBD2
CASSLEGEREVPTGELFF
TGCGCCAGCAGCTTGGAAGGCGAGCGGGAGGTCCCCACCGGGGAGCTGTTTTTT
>TRBJ1-4|NA|TRBV7-9|NA
CASSLGQLNEKLFF
TGTGCCAGCAGCTTGGGTCAGCTTAATGAAAAACTGTTTTTT
>TRBJ2-1|NA|TRBV2|NA
CASSAGGATFFNEQFF
TGTGCCAGCAGTGCCGGCGGAGCCACCTTTTTCAATGAGCAGTTCTTC
>TRBJ1-5|NA|TRBV7-9|NA
CASSLAKTDSNQPQHF
TGTGCCAGCAGCTTAGCGAAAACGGATAGCAATCAGCCCCAGCATTTT
>TRBJ1-4|NA|TRBV25-1|TRBD1
CASRGTGYEKLFF
TGTGCCAGCAGAGGGACAGGGTATGAAAAACTGTTTTTT
>TRBJ2-3|NA|TRBV9|NA
CASRRGQSTDTQYF
TGTGCCAGCCGGAGGGGCCAGAGCACAGATACGCAGTATTTT
>TRBJ2-7|NA|TRBV4-1|NA
CASSQVGRGLYEQYF
TGCGCCAGCAGCCAAGTGGGCAGGGGCCTCTACGAGCAGTACTTC
>TRBJ1-4|NA|TRBV18|NA
CASCEGGASTNEKLFF
TGTGCCAGCTGTGAGGGCGGTGCTTCAACTAATGAAAAACTGTTTTTT
>TRBJ1-2|NA|TRBV7-2|NA
CASSYALYGYTF
TGTGCCAGCAGCTACGCCCTGTATGGCTACACCTTC
>TRBJ2-1|NA|TRBV7-9|TRBD2
CASSLGASGSFYNEQFF
TGTGCCAGCAGCTTAGGGGCTAGCGGGAGTTTTTACAATGAGCAGTTCTTC
>TRBJ1-2|NA|TRBV18|TRBD1
CASSSVDPAFSGQGALRAF
TGTGCCAGCTCCTCCGTGGACCCGGCGTTTTCGGGACAGGGGGCCCTCCGGGCGTTC
>TRBJ2-7|NA|TRBV4-3|NA
CASSRGGGQYEQYF
TGCGCCAGCAGCCGGGGAGGGGGACAGTACGAGCAGTACTTC
>TRBJ1-2|once|TRBV20-1|NA
CSATRNYGYTF
TGCAGTGCTACCAGGAACTATGGCTACACCTTC
>TRBJ1-3|NA|TRBV5-4|NA
CASSPPGGSGNTIYF
TGTGCCAGCAGCCCCCCCGGGGGCTCTGGAAACACCATATATTTT
>TRBJ2-7|NA|TRBV6-5|TRBD1
CASSYAGQGVYEQYF
TGTGCCAGCAGTTACGCGGGACAGGGGGTCTACGAGCAGTACTTC
>TRBJ2-7|NA|TRBV30|TRBD1
CAWKGVGGAGSEQYF
TGTGCCTGGAAAGGAGTAGGGGGCGCCGGGTCCGAGCAGTACTTC
>TRBJ1-4|NA|TRBV7-9|NA
CASSLAGVEKLFF
TGTGCCAGCAGCTTAGCGGGGGTAGAAAAACTGTTTTTT
>TRBJ2-5|NA|TRBV2|NA
CASSTGIVGTQYF
TGTGCCAGCAGCACAGGGATAGTAGGGACCCAGTACTTC
>TRBJ2-5|once|TRBV18|NA
CASSPQRATRETQYF
TGTGCCAGCTCACCACAGCGGGCCACCAGGGAGACCCAGTACTTC
>TRBJ2-7|few|TRBV2|TRBD1
CASRGGTGEMREQYF
TGTGCCAGCAGGGGAGGGACAGGGGAAATGCGCGAGCAGTACTTC
>TRBJ2-2|NA|TRBV4-1|NA
CASSQEWGRNTGELFF
TGCGCCAGCAGCCAAGAGTGGGGGAGGAACACCGGGGAGCTGTTTTTT
>TRBJ2-3|NA|TRBV6-5|TRBD1
CASSRQGALTDTQYF
TGTGCCAGCAGCCGACAGGGTGCCCTCACAGATACGCAGTATTTT
>TRBJ2-1|NA|TRBV7-2|NA
CASSPLWQGLEQFF
TGTGCCAGCAGCCCGCTTTGGCAGGGGCTTGAGCAGTTCTTC
>TRBJ1-4|NA|TRBV28|TRBD1
CASSVGTGWDEKLFF
TGTGCCAGCTCGGTAGGGACAGGGTGGGACGAAAAACTGTTTTTT